A selection of T cell receptor beta chains follows, all from one sample in a study of T cell responses to AZD1222 COVID-19 vaccine. Generated by immunoSEQ multiplex PCR, the TCRdb table keeps only in-frame clones and is missing some. The sample has roughly 140,000 clones, around 91% seen once. The sample here was peripheral blood, taken 28 days after the second AZD1222 dose. The receptors derive from an adult who received the AZD1222 COVID-19 vaccine. The CDR3 runs from the conserved cysteine through the conserved F or W. A D gene is named only where the DNA matches it firmly. Clone sizes are given selectively: once, few, many, or a class where the clone is expanded.

d_call,v_call,j_call,clone_size,cdr3_aa,cdr3_nt
-,TRBV19,TRBJ2-1,-,CASSMLPTGAAYNEQFF,TGTGCCAGTAGTATGCTGCCCACGGGAGCAGCCTACAATGAGCAGTTCTTC
-,TRBV7-2,TRBJ2-5,-,CASSLIQETQYF,TGTGCCAGCAGCCTAATCCAAGAGACCCAGTACTTC
TRBD1,TRBV6-6,TRBJ1-5,-,CASSSTGAMVRPQHF,TGTGCCAGCAGTTCGACAGGGGCCATGGTTCGGCCCCAGCATTTT
-,TRBV28,TRBJ1-2,few,CASSSPISWGYGYTF,TGTGCCAGCAGTTCTCCCATAAGTTGGGGGTATGGCTACACCTTC
-,TRBV5-1,TRBJ2-4,-,CASSLGQGVAKNIQYF,TGCGCCAGCAGCTTGGGGCAGGGAGTAGCCAAAAACATTCAGTACTTC
TRBD2,TRBV19,TRBJ2-1,-,CASSIRVYQIAGGGPDNEQFF,TGTGCCAGTAGTATCAGGGTCTATCAGATAGCGGGAGGAGGACCTGACAATGAGCAGTTCTTC
-,TRBV3-1/TRBV3-2,TRBJ1-5,-,CASSQDSQAWQPQHF,TGTGCCAGCAGCCAAGATTCCCAGGCATGGCAGCCCCAGCATTTT
TRBD1,TRBV6-6,TRBJ1-1,-,CASIRSRDRVMNTEAFF,TGTGCCAGCATTCGAAGCCGGGACAGGGTGATGAACACTGAAGCTTTCTTT
-,TRBV30,TRBJ1-3,-,CAWSKEAFSGNTIYF,TGTGCCTGGAGTAAGGAGGCTTTCTCTGGAAACACCATATATTTT
TRBD1,TRBV7-8,TRBJ1-1,-,CASSIGTGGNTEAFF,TGTGCCAGCAGCATTGGGACAGGGGGGAACACTGAAGCTTTCTTT
-,TRBV19,TRBJ2-1,-,CASTFTRGYEQFF,TGTGCCAGTACATTCACTAGGGGGTATGAGCAGTTCTTC
-,TRBV5-6,TRBJ1-5,-,CASSPGGNQPQHF,TGTGCCAGCAGCCCCGGGGGCAATCAGCCCCAGCATTTT
-,TRBV7-9,TRBJ1-3,-,CAVDTSSGNTIYF,TGTGCCGTCGACACCTCCTCTGGAAACACCATATATTTT
-,TRBV7-3,TRBJ1-3,-,CASRGAGNTIYF,TGTGCCAGCCGGGGTGCCGGAAACACCATATATTTT
-,TRBV27,TRBJ2-1,-,CASSLFMGDEQFF,TGTGCCAGCAGTTTATTTATGGGGGATGAGCAGTTCTTC
-,TRBV3-1/TRBV3-2,TRBJ1-2,-,CASSQEFWGALNYGYTF,TGTGCCAGCAGCCAAGAGTTCTGGGGGGCTCTTAACTATGGCTACACCTTC
-,TRBV28,TRBJ1-1,once,CASSTAGGVGTEAFF,TGTGCCAGCAGTACCGCTGGGGGGGTCGGCACTGAAGCTTTCTTT
TRBD1,TRBV28,TRBJ2-2,-,CASSPGQGTGELFF,TGTGCCAGCAGTCCCGGACAGGGGACCGGGGAGCTGTTTTTT